Listed below are T cell receptor beta chains from one sample, sequenced in a study of blood T cells in healthy people across ages. TCRdb called the 5' RACE reads again in MiXCR, with one record for every CDR3 protein. The sample lists some 1,800,000 distinct CDR3 sequences; roughly two fifths were seen once. Source material: blood. All receptors derive from a human donor in good health. Both conserved end residues are part of each CDR3. The order of the fields is V gene, D gene, J gene, clone size, CDR3 protein, CDR3 DNA. A D gene is named only where the DNA matches it firmly. Size values are once, few and many counts, or a class for expanded clones, and some rows have none.

v_call: TRBV28; d_call: -; j_call: TRBJ2-7; clone_size: -; cdr3_aa: CASRATLVPYEQYF; cdr3_nt: TGTGCCAGCAGGGCGACTCTAGTCCCCTACGAGCAGTACTTC
v_call: TRBV20-1; d_call: -; j_call: TRBJ1-6; clone_size: -; cdr3_aa: CSAPSRQGDNSPLHF; cdr3_nt: TGCAGTGCCCCCTCCCGCCAGGGTGATAATTCACCCCTCCACTTT
v_call: TRBV11-2; d_call: -; j_call: TRBJ1-2; clone_size: few; cdr3_aa: CASSFGRRGYTF; cdr3_nt: TGTGCCAGCAGCTTCGGGCGTAGGGGCTACACCTTC
v_call: TRBV7-2; d_call: TRBD1; j_call: TRBJ2-7; clone_size: -; cdr3_aa: CAGSLGGDLAVNEQYF; cdr3_nt: TGTGCCGGCAGCTTAGGGGGCGACCTGGCGGTCAATGAGCAGTACTTC
v_call: TRBV9; d_call: TRBD1; j_call: TRBJ2-1; clone_size: few; cdr3_aa: CASSGTTGGSYNEQFF; cdr3_nt: TGTGCCAGCAGCGGAACGACAGGGGGGTCCTACAATGAGCAGTTCTTC
v_call: TRBV6-2/TRBV6-3; d_call: -; j_call: TRBJ2-3; clone_size: -; cdr3_aa: CASRPSSADTQYF; cdr3_nt: TGTGCCAGCCGTCCTAGCAGCGCAGATACGCAGTATTTT
v_call: TRBV7-8; d_call: TRBD1; j_call: TRBJ1-2; clone_size: -; cdr3_aa: CASSLANRGWSAYGYTF; cdr3_nt: TGTGCCAGCAGCTTAGCGAACAGGGGGTGGTCGGCCTATGGCTACACCTTC
v_call: TRBV4-3; d_call: TRBD2; j_call: TRBJ2-3; clone_size: -; cdr3_aa: CASSQAPGTSGFTDTQYF; cdr3_nt: TGCGCCAGCAGCCAAGCCCCTGGGACTAGCGGGTTCACAGATACGCAGTATTTT
v_call: TRBV5-1; d_call: -; j_call: TRBJ2-7; clone_size: -; cdr3_aa: CASRYGDEQYF; cdr3_nt: TGCGCCAGCCGGTATGGGGACGAGCAGTACTTC
v_call: TRBV5-1; d_call: TRBD1; j_call: TRBJ2-1; clone_size: -; cdr3_aa: CASSLADRGPPYNEQFF; cdr3_nt: TGCGCCAGCAGCTTGGCCGACAGGGGTCCTCCCTACAATGAGCAGTTCTTC
v_call: TRBV4-3; d_call: TRBD1; j_call: TRBJ2-7; clone_size: -; cdr3_aa: CASSQEFGTGLYF; cdr3_nt: TGCGCCAGCAGCCAAGAGTTTGGGACAGGCTTGTACTTC
v_call: TRBV5-1; d_call: TRBD2; j_call: TRBJ2-7; clone_size: -; cdr3_aa: CASSLEERGTYEQYF; cdr3_nt: TGCGCCAGCAGCTTGGAGGAGCGGGGGACCTACGAGCAGTACTTC
v_call: TRBV24-1; d_call: -; j_call: TRBJ2-1; clone_size: -; cdr3_aa: CATSDWSSGTYNEQFF; cdr3_nt: TGTGCCACCAGTGATTGGAGTAGCGGTACCTACAATGAGCAGTTCTTC
v_call: TRBV29-1; d_call: -; j_call: TRBJ1-1; clone_size: few; cdr3_aa: CSVASGGAEAFF; cdr3_nt: TGCAGCGTTGCGTCGGGTGGCGCTGAAGCTTTCTTT